Below, 9 T cell receptor beta chains from the same sample are listed, as sequenced in a study of blood T cell repertoires in COVID-19. Sequencing was performed with immunoSEQ multiplex PCR; in TCRdb, only in-frame clones are kept and a portion is missing. The data hold around 55,000 clones, with about nine tenths observed a single time. The specimen was peripheral blood. The source is a man aged 35-49 years with acute or convalescent COVID-19.

The genes are TRBV7-6 and TRBJ2-5; D is perhaps TRBD2 (6 bases). Trimming cost V 3 bases and J 5 bases, with 13 bases left between them. Germline CDR1 is SGHVS and CDR2 is FNYEAQ. The CDR3 has 14 residues. CDR3 protein: CASSLGREHETQYF. In DNA, the CDR3 is TGTGCCAGCAGCTTGGGCCGGGAGCACGAGACCCAGTACTTC.

The chain joins TRBV5-5 to TRBJ2-1, with 12 bases that match TRBD2. CDR3 length: 16 residues. Per the germline V gene, CDR1 is SGHKS and CDR2 is YYEKEE (reference sequence). V lost 4 bases, J lost 12 bases, and 14 bases stayed unmatched. CDR3 protein: CASSPGTSGPRGGQFF. The CDR3, as DNA: TGTGCCAGCAGCCCGGGGACTAGCGGGCCCCGTGGGGGGCAGTTCTTC.

The CDR3 DNA follows: TGCGCCAGCAGCCTCGATACAGCAAACACTGAAGCTTTCTTT. This translates into CASSLDTANTEAFF. The J gene is TRBJ1-1, the V gene TRBV5-1, with D uncertain. Deletions cut 4 bases from V and 2 bases from J, with 12 bases between. CDR3 length equals 14 residues. In germline, CDR1 is SGHRS, CDR2 YFSETQ.

The chain has TRBV28 and TRBJ2-7; 8 bases line up with TRBD2. Germline values: CDR1 MDHEN, CDR2 SYDVKM. The CDR3 consists of 14 residues. V lost 7 bases, J lost 1 base, and 6 bases stayed unmatched. The CDR3, as DNA: TGTGCCAGCACCCCCGGGAGGGTGTCCTACGAGCAGTACTTC. As protein: CASTPGRVSYEQYF.

The V call is TRBV27, the J call TRBJ2-1, with TRBD2 matching over 10 bases. Germline CDR1 reads MNHEY; CDR2 reads SMNVEV (reference sequence). This CDR3 has 17 amino acids. The V gene end was trimmed by 5 bases and the J gene end by 0 bases; junction bases not matched to a gene: 7. The CDR3 nucleotides are TGTGCCAGCAGTCTAGTTCGGACTAGCGGCTCCTACAATGAGCAGTTCTTC. Translated, it gives CASSLVRTSGSYNEQFF.

The rearrangement joins TRBV11-2 to TRBJ2-7; D gene unclear. This CDR3 comprises 14 residues. Per germline, CDR1 SGHAT and CDR2 FQNNGV. V shed 4 bases and J shed 2 bases, with 12 bases lying between them. CDR3: CASSSYVETYEQYF. The CDR3 DNA is TGTGCCAGCAGCTCATACGTGGAGACCTACGAGCAGTACTTC. Together with reference TRBV11-2 and TRBJ2-7, the CDR3 gives the full variable domain: EAGVAQSPRYKIIEKRQSVAFWCNPISGHATLYWYQQILGQGPKLLIQFQNNGVVDDSQLPKDRFSAERLKGVDSTLKIQPAKLEDSAVYLCASSSYVETYEQYFGPGTRLTVT.

The rearrangement links TRBV18 to TRBJ1-1, with TRBD1 identical over 12 bases. Germline V gene data show CDR1 as KGHSH and CDR2 as LQKENI. The J segment lost 0 bases and the V segment lost 0 bases, leaving 5 bases of the junction unmatched. The CDR3 has 18 residues. The CDR3 DNA reads TGTGCCAGCTCACCACCGTATGGGACAGGGGGCATGAACACTGAAGCTTTCTTT. Amino acid sequence: CASSPPYGTGGMNTEAFF.

The chain carries TRBV7-2 and TRBJ2-1; TRBD2 aligns across 9 bases. In germline, CDR1 is SGHTA, CDR2 FQGNSA. CDR3 size: 15 residues. After removal of 1 base from V and 6 bases from J, the junction contained 4 bases not matched to a gene. The CDR3 DNA follows: TGTGCCAGCAGCTTAGGTGGACTAGCGCCCAATGAGCAGTTCTTC. It yields the protein CASSLGGLAPNEQFF.

This chain connects TRBV4-2 to TRBJ1-5; no clear D. V was clipped by 3 bases and J by 1 base, with 10 bases between them. This CDR3 contains 15 residues. Germline V lookup: CDR1 LGHNA, CDR2 YNFKEQ. The CDR3 nucleotides are TGTGCCAGCAGCCAGGCCCACCCCAGCAATCAGCCCCAGCATTTT. It encodes CASSQAHPSNQPQHF.